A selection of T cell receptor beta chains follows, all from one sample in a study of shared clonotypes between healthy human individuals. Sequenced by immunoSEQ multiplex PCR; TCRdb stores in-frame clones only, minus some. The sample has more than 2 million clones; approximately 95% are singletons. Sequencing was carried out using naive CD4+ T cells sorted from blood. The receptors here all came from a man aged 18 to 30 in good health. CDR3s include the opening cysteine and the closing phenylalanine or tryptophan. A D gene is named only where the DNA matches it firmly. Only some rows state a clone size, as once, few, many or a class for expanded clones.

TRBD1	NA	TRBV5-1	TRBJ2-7	CASSSIPLGTGLSEQYF	TGCGCCAGCAGCTCGATCCCCCTAGGGACAGGTCTTTCAGAGCAGTACTTC
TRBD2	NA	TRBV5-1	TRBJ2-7	CASSLVLAGSYEQYF	TGCGCCAGCAGCTTGGTCTTAGCGGGGTCCTACGAGCAGTACTTC
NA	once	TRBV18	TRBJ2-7	CASSPPVRGNSYEQYF	TGTGCCAGCTCACCACCAGTCCGTGGGAACTCCTACGAGCAGTACTTC
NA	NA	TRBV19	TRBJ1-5	CASRRSGASNQPQHF	TGTGCCAGTAGGAGGTCAGGGGCTAGCAATCAGCCCCAGCATTTT
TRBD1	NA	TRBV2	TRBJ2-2	CASSERQGFTGELFF	TGTGCCAGCAGTGAACGACAGGGGTTCACCGGGGAGCTGTTTTTT
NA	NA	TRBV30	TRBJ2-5	CAWSVRIGETQYF	TGTGCCTGGAGTGTCCGGATCGGGGAGACCCAGTACTTC
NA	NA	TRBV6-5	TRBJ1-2	CASDKNRQADGYTF	TGTGCCAGCGATAAAAACCGACAGGCGGATGGCTACACCTTC
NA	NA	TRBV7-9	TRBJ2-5	CASSLGSGGQETQYF	TGTGCCAGCAGCTTAGGCTCAGGGGGGCAAGAGACCCAGTACTTC
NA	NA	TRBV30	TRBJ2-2	CAWEGPRNTGELFF	TGTGCCTGGGAGGGTCCAAGGAACACCGGGGAGCTGTTTTTT
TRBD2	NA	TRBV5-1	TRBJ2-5	CASSLGGGRAGETQYF	TGCGCCAGCAGCCTGGGTGGCGGGAGGGCCGGAGAGACCCAGTACTTC
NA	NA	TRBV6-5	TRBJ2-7	CASSRGGSYEQYF	TGTGCCAGCAGTAGAGGGGGTTCCTACGAGCAGTACTTC
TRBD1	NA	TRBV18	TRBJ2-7	CASSSTRTGGELYEQYF	TGTGCCAGCTCATCAACTCGGACAGGGGGCGAACTCTACGAGCAGTACTTC
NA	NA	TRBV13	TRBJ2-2	CASSIRRTAELFF	TGTGCCAGCAGCATCAGACGGACTGCTGAGCTGTTTTTT
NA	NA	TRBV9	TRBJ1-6	CASSPDGAWNSPLHF	TGTGCCAGCAGCCCCGACGGGGCATGGAATTCACCCCTCCACTTT
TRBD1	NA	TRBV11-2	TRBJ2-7	CASSFFLDRGEQYF	TGTGCCAGCAGCTTCTTCCTCGACAGGGGCGAGCAGTACTTC
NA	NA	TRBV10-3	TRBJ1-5	CAMTDVEGQPQHF	TGTGCCATGACCGACGTTGAGGGACAGCCCCAGCATTTT
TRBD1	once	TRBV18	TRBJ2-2	CASSLQGASTGELFF	TGTGCCAGCTCATTACAGGGGGCGTCCACCGGGGAGCTGTTTTTT
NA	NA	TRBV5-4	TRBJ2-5	CASSPLRTLLQETQYF	TGTGCCAGCAGCCCTTTGCGGACTCTACTCCAAGAGACCCAGTACTTC
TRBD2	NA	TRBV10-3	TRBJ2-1	CATGLDYNEQFF	TGTGCCACGGGACTAGACTACAATGAGCAGTTCTTC
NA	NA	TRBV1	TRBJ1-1	CTSSPIGPVGPGMNTEAFF	TGCACCAGCAGCCCGATCGGTCCGGTGGGCCCGGGAATGAACACTGAAGCTTTCTTT
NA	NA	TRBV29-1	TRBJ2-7	CSVQFKLEQYF	TGCAGCGTCCAATTTAAGCTCGAGCAGTACTTC
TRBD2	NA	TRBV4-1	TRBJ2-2	CASSQVGSGSVGELFF	TGCGCCAGCAGCCAAGTTGGCAGCGGGAGTGTGGGGGAGCTGTTTTTT
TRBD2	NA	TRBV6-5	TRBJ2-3	CASSYSRLAYTQYF	TGTGCCAGCAGTTACTCAAGACTAGCGTATACGCAGTATTTT
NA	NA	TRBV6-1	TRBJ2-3	CASSEGTGSTDTQYF	TGTGCCAGCAGTGAAGGGACCGGTAGCACAGATACGCAGTATTTT
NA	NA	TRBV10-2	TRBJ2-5	CASSFQGIQETQYF	TGCGCCAGCAGTTTCCAGGGTATCCAAGAGACCCAGTACTTC
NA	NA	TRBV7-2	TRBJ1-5	CASSSRARVGQPQHF	TGTGCCAGCAGCTCCCGGGCGCGGGTAGGACAGCCCCAGCATTTT
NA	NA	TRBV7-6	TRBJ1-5	CASSLGTGPLNQPQHF	TGTGCCAGCAGCTTAGGGACGGGACCTCTAAATCAGCCCCAGCATTTT
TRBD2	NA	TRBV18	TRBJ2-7	CASSSASGEYEQYF	TGTGCCAGCTCATCCGCCAGCGGGGAATACGAGCAGTACTTC
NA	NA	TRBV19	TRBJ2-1	CASSGSGNEQFF	TGTGCCAGTAGCGGGAGCGGCAATGAGCAGTTCTTC
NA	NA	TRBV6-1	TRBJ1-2	CASSARTYGYTF	TGTGCCAGCAGTGCCAGGACCTATGGCTACACCTTC
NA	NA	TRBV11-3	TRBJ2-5	CASSSCLSWGYF	TGTGCCAGCAGCTCATGCCTGTCGTGGGGTTACTTC
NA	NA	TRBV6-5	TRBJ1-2	CASSYPQGLGYGYTF	TGTGCCAGCAGTTACCCCCAGGGGTTAGGCTATGGCTACACCTTC
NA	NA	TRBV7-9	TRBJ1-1	CASSFPAGTEAFF	TGTGCCAGCAGCTTTCCCGCAGGCACTGAAGCTTTCTTT
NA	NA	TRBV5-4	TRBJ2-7	CASSSPSGNSYEQYF	TGTGCCAGCAGCTCTCCGAGCGGAAACTCCTACGAGCAGTACTTC
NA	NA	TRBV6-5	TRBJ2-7	CARGLGYEQYF	TGTGCCAGGGGTCTTGGGTACGAGCAGTACTTC
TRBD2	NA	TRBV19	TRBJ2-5	CASSIYLAGAEGTQYF	TGTGCCAGTAGTATTTATCTAGCGGGGGCTGAGGGGACCCAGTACTTC
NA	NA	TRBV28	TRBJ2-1	CASSSPQGGEQFF	TGTGCCAGCAGTTCCCCCCAGGGGGGTGAGCAGTTCTTC
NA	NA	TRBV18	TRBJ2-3	CASSPSIDTQYF	TGTGCCAGCTCACCATCAATAGATACGCAGTATTTT
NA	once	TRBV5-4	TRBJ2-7	CASSLGGEQYF	TGTGCCAGCAGCTTGGGTGGCGAGCAGTACTTC
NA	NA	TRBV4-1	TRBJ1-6	CASSPATKGNSPLHF	TGCGCCAGCAGCCCCGCCACCAAGGGAAATTCACCCCTCCACTTT
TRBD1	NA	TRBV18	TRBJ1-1	CASSPLGQGATNTEAFF	TGTGCCAGCTCACCTCTGGGGCAGGGGGCCACGAACACTGAAGCTTTCTTT
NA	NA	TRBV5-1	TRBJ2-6	CASSSFSGANVLTF	TGCGCCAGCAGCTCCTTCTCTGGGGCCAACGTCCTGACTTTC
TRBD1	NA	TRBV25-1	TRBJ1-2	CASRSGQGRGYTF	TGTGCCAGCAGATCGGGACAGGGGAGAGGCTACACCTTC
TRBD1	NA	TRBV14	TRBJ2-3	CASSQGGGMGTDTQYF	TGTGCCAGCAGCCAAGGAGGGGGCATGGGCACAGATACGCAGTATTTT
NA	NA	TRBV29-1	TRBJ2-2	CSAGGGAGTGELFF	TGCAGCGCCGGGGGCGGCGCGGGCACCGGGGAGCTGTTTTTT
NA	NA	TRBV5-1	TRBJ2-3	CASSLTTTDTQYF	TGCGCCAGCAGCTTGACTACCACAGATACGCAGTATTTT
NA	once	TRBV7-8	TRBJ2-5	CASSVVSGQGETQYF	TGTGCCAGCAGCGTAGTTTCCGGACAAGGAGAGACCCAGTACTTC
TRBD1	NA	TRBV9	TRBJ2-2	CASSVFSWDRGSGELFF	TGTGCCAGCAGCGTATTTTCTTGGGACAGGGGGTCCGGGGAGCTGTTTTTT
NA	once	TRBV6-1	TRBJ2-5	CASSDMATTQYF	TGTGCCAGCAGTGACATGGCAACCACCCAGTACTTC
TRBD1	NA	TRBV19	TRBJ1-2	CASSHLQGNYGYTF	TGTGCCAGTAGTCACCTACAGGGGAACTATGGCTACACCTTC
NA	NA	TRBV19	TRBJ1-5	CASRGGGNQPQHF	TGTGCCAGCCGCGGAGGGGGCAATCAGCCCCAGCATTTT
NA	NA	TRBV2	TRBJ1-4	CATTGRLAGEKLFF	TGTGCCACTACAGGTCGCCTCGCGGGCGAAAAACTGTTTTTT
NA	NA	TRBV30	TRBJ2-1	CACPSASNEQFF	TGTGCCTGTCCGAGCGCAAGCAATGAGCAGTTCTTC
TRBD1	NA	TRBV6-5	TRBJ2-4	CASSYTGQGRSIQYF	TGTGCCAGCAGTTACACCGGACAGGGAAGGAGCATTCAGTACTTC
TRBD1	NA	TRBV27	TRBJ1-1	CASSELTGRTEAFF	TGTGCCAGCAGCGAACTGACAGGGAGAACTGAAGCTTTCTTT
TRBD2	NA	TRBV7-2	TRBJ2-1	CASSPTSGAYNEQFF	TGTGCCAGCAGCCCGACTAGCGGGGCCTACAATGAGCAGTTCTTC
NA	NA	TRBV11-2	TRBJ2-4	CASSLGIIAKNIQYF	TGTGCCAGCAGCTTAGGGATTATAGCCAAAAACATTCAGTACTTC